Following are 8 T cell receptor beta chains from one sample sequenced in a study of blood T cell repertoires in COVID-19. This table comes from immunoSEQ multiplex PCR, and its TCRdb copy is limited to in-frame clones, with some not included. The data contain over 30,000 clones, around 77% of them seen just once; the ten biggest clones take up under 20%. The sequenced sample consisted of peripheral blood. These TCRs come from a human donor in a cohort sampled during active COVID-19.

The rearrangement uses TRBV11-2 and TRBJ2-3; TRBD2 agrees at 10 bases. V was clipped by 1 base and J by 5 bases; unmatched bases: 6. Germline V gene lookup returns CDR1 SGHAT and CDR2 FQNNGV. The CDR3 consists of 16 residues. DNA for the CDR3: TGTGCCAGCAGCTTAGCGGCTAGCGGGGGTGGAGATACGCAGTATTTT. This sequence encodes CASSLAASGGGDTQYF.

The rearrangement uses TRBV28 and TRBJ2-2; no firm D call. Per germline, CDR1 MDHEN and CDR2 SYDVKM. Trimming took off 2 bases at V and 6 bases at J, with 4 bases between the two ends. CDR3 size: 12 residues. Here the CDR3 reads CASSLVAGELFF. In DNA form, the CDR3 reads TGTGCCAGCAGTTTAGTCGCCGGGGAGCTGTTTTTT.

The chain couples TRBV28 to TRBJ2-7, with TRBD1 matching over 10 bases. The CDR3 spans 15 residues. CDR1 is MDHEN, CDR2 SYDVKM, per germline. The trim removed 5 bases at V and 7 bases at J, leaving 11 bases unmatched. The CDR3 coding sequence is TGTGCCAGCAGTCCGTTGACAGGGGGCTTGAAGGAGCAGTACTTC. It codes for CASSPLTGGLKEQYF.

The chain couples TRBV19 to TRBJ2-7, with D possibly TRBD2 on 6 matching bases. This CDR3 has 14 residues. Looked up from germline, CDR1 is LNHDA and CDR2 is SQIVND (reference sequence). Trimming pared 4 bases from V and 2 bases from J, leaving 12 bases between. CDR3 loop: CASSNTGGTYEQYF. In DNA form, the CDR3 reads TGTGCCAGTAGTAACACCGGGGGTACCTACGAGCAGTACTTC. Looking up the rest from reference TRBV19 and TRBJ2-7 gives the full variable domain: DGGITQSPKYLFRKEGQNVTLSCEQNLNHDAMYWYRQDPGQGLRLIYYSQIVNDFQKGDIAEGYSVSREKKESFPLTVTSAQKNPTAFYLCASSNTGGTYEQYFGPGTRLTVT.

The genes are TRBV7-2 and TRBJ2-7; 11 bases are shared with TRBD1. Germline V gives CDR1 SGHTA, CDR2 FQGNSA. The CDR3 length is 15 residues. V dropped 6 bases and J dropped 2; count of bases not matched to a gene: 6. This CDR3 reads CASREGTGGAYEQYF. The CDR3 coding sequence is TGTGCCAGCAGAGAAGGGACAGGGGGAGCCTACGAGCAGTACTTC.

In its sample, this clone was seen once. The V and J genes are TRBV2 and TRBJ2-4, with 8 bases identical to TRBD1. The ends lost 4 bases at V and 1 base at J; junction bases unmatched: 3. The CDR3 is 15 amino acids. Germline V gene lookup returns CDR1 SNHLY and CDR2 FYNNEI. CDR3 sequence reads: CASSGQGAAKNIQYF. Here the CDR3 DNA reads TGTGCCAGCAGTGGTCAGGGGGCTGCCAAAAACATTCAGTACTTC.

The gene calls are TRBV2 and TRBJ1-1, with D possibly TRBD1 on 5 matching bases. V was cut by 6 bases and J by 3 bases, with 14 bases left in between. The CDR3 totals 14 residues. CDR1 SNHLY and CDR2 FYNNEI come from the germline V gene. The CDR3 protein is CASRRTLADTEAFF. CDR3 coding DNA: TGTGCCAGCAGGAGGACACTTGCTGACACTGAAGCTTTCTTT.

This clone came up a few times. The rearrangement joins TRBV27 to TRBJ2-7; TRBD2 matches at 12 bases. This CDR3 has 15 amino acids. The V gene's germline CDR1 is MNHEY and CDR2 SMNVEV (reference sequence). Trimming at V came to 3 bases and at J to 7 bases, leaving 7 bases not matched to a gene. The CDR3 DNA sequence: TGTGCCAGCAGTTTCCAGGGACTAGCGGGCCTTGAGCAGTACTTC. The encoded protein is CASSFQGLAGLEQYF.